This is a list of T cell receptor beta chains from one sample in a study of blood T cell repertoires in COVID-19. Measured with immunoSEQ multiplex PCR; TCRdb has only the in-frame clones, and not every one. The data contain just over 250,000 clones, about 91% of them singletons. The sample taken for sequencing was peripheral blood. The receptor set was obtained from a person under 35 with COVID-19, enrolled during active disease. Each CDR3 is given with its conserved first and last residue. Each record gives: CDR3 DNA, CDR3 protein, J gene, D gene, V gene, clone size. D genes are given only for firm matches. Expanded clones get a size class; other rows say once, few or many, or leave the size out.

TGTGCCAGCAGTGAAAGGGACAGGGGCCGGTACGAGCAGTACTTC | CASSERDRGRYEQYF | TRBJ2-7 | TRBD1 | TRBV6-4 | once
TGTGCCAGCAGTGAGTACCTGGGGCCATTGTCCCAGTACTTC | CASSEYLGPLSQYF | TRBJ2-5 | NA | TRBV6-1 | NA
TGTGCCACCAGGGGAGGCAGCACAGATACGCAGTATTTT | CATRGGSTDTQYF | TRBJ2-3 | NA | TRBV15 | NA
TGTGCCAGCAGCCTCGGGACAATCAACGTCCTGACTTTC | CASSLGTINVLTF | TRBJ2-6 | NA | TRBV3-1/TRBV3-2 | NA
TGTGCCAGCAGCTCCAGGGGGCACGGAGAGGAGACCCAGTACTTC | CASSSRGHGEETQYF | TRBJ2-5 | TRBD1 | TRBV7-9 | NA
TGTGCCACCAGCATCGGGAGTAGGTACAATGAGCAGTTCTTC | CATSIGSRYNEQFF | TRBJ2-1 | NA | TRBV24-1 | NA
TGTGCCAGCAGCTTGACCGTTCAGGGGGCCGGAGAGCAGTACTTC | CASSLTVQGAGEQYF | TRBJ2-7 | TRBD1 | TRBV5-4 | NA
TGCAGCGTTGCCCGGGGGGAAGCTTTCTTT | CSVARGEAFF | TRBJ1-1 | NA | TRBV29-1 | NA
TGTGCCAGCGGGGGTTTAGCGGGAGGGACCTACAATGAGCAGTTCTTC | CASGGLAGGTYNEQFF | TRBJ2-1 | TRBD2 | TRBV7-9 | NA
TGCGCCAGCAGCCAAGCCAAAACTAGCGGAAACATTCAGTACTTC | CASSQAKTSGNIQYF | TRBJ2-4 | TRBD2 | TRBV4-1 | NA
TGTGCCAGCAGCTCCCGGACAGGGGAGAATGAGCAGTTCTTC | CASSSRTGENEQFF | TRBJ2-1 | TRBD1 | TRBV9 | NA
TGTGCCAGCAGCCATACGGGGGAGATCGGCACCGGGGAGCTGTTTTTT | CASSHTGEIGTGELFF | TRBJ2-2 | NA | TRBV3-1/TRBV3-2 | NA
TGTGCCAGCAGCCTCAGAGACAGGGCTTATGGGGAGACCCAGTACTTC | CASSLRDRAYGETQYF | TRBJ2-5 | TRBD1 | TRBV11-2 | NA
TGTGCCATCAGTGACGGACAGGGAAACACCATATATTTT | CAISDGQGNTIYF | TRBJ1-3 | NA | TRBV10-3 | NA
TGTGCCAGCAGCCCCGGGACAACGAAAGAGACCCAGTACTTC | CASSPGTTKETQYF | TRBJ2-5 | NA | TRBV5-6 | once
TGTGCCAGCAGCTCTACAGGGATCTATGGCTACACCTTC | CASSSTGIYGYTF | TRBJ1-2 | NA | TRBV11-2 | NA
TGTGCCAGCAGCGTAGAGAGGGAGTGGGGAGAGACCCAGTACTTC | CASSVEREWGETQYF | TRBJ2-5 | NA | TRBV9 | NA
TGTGCCAGCAGTTACTCGAAACGGGGGGACTTGGGCGGCTACACCTTC | CASSYSKRGDLGGYTF | TRBJ1-2 | NA | TRBV6-6 | NA
TGTGCCAGCAGCATCCTTGGGACAGCAGCTTCCTACGAGCAGTACTTC | CASSILGTAASYEQYF | TRBJ2-7 | TRBD1 | TRBV5-5 | NA
TGTGCCAGCAGCGACGGGGGGCTGGATACGCAGTATTTT | CASSDGGLDTQYF | TRBJ2-3 | NA | TRBV9 | NA
TGTGCCAGCAGCTTCGCCGGGACAGATTACAATGAGCAGTTCTTC | CASSFAGTDYNEQFF | TRBJ2-1 | TRBD1 | TRBV11-2 | once
TGCGCCAGCAGCCGAGTCGGGGACAGGGGAGAGACCCAGTACTTC | CASSRVGDRGETQYF | TRBJ2-5 | TRBD1 | TRBV5-1 | NA
TGTGCCAGCAGCCAAGTAGTCTCTGGGGCCAACGTCCTGACTTTC | CASSQVVSGANVLTF | TRBJ2-6 | NA | TRBV3-1/TRBV3-2 | NA
TGTGCCAGCCAATCCCGCCGGGGGACGGAAGCCTACGAGCAGTACTTC | CASQSRRGTEAYEQYF | TRBJ2-7 | NA | TRBV28 | NA
TGTGCCAGCAGTTTGACGGGGGTGGGAGGCTACACCTTC | CASSLTGVGGYTF | TRBJ1-2 | NA | TRBV27 | NA
TGTGCCACCAGTGATTATGACAGGGGGAAGGATACGCAGTATTTT | CATSDYDRGKDTQYF | TRBJ2-3 | TRBD1 | TRBV24-1 | NA
TGTGCCAGCAGCCCCAGGGGAGCGGGAGTCCCTGGGCATGAGCAGTTCTTC | CASSPRGAGVPGHEQFF | TRBJ2-1 | TRBD2 | TRBV7-9 | NA
TGTGCCAGCTCTCTAAGTTCAGGGGTCAACTATGGCTACACCTTC | CASSLSSGVNYGYTF | TRBJ1-2 | NA | TRBV6-5 | NA
TGTGCCAGCAGCTCGGGACAGGGTGACAATCAGCCCCAGCATTTT | CASSSGQGDNQPQHF | TRBJ1-5 | TRBD1 | TRBV5-8 | once
TGTGCCACCAGCACCCTTAGCGGTTCCTACGAGCAGTACTTC | CATSTLSGSYEQYF | TRBJ2-7 | NA | TRBV15 | once
TGTGCCAGCACAGGGCTGTTCAATCAGCCCCAGCATTTT | CASTGLFNQPQHF | TRBJ1-5 | NA | TRBV5-8 | once
TGCGCCAGCAGCTTGGGGCCGGGCAATGAGCAGTTCTTC | CASSLGPGNEQFF | TRBJ2-1 | NA | TRBV5-1 | NA
TGTGCCAGCAGCATGAGGGGGCTTTCCTCTAATGAAAAACTGTTTTTT | CASSMRGLSSNEKLFF | TRBJ1-4 | TRBD1 | TRBV6-6 | NA
TGTGCCAGCAGCTTGGAGTCCAGGGGACAGGCTAGTGAGCAGTTCTTC | CASSLESRGQASEQFF | TRBJ2-1 | TRBD1 | TRBV7-6 | NA
TGTGCCAGCAGCTCCGGGACAGTAGCCTATGGCTACACCTTC | CASSSGTVAYGYTF | TRBJ1-2 | TRBD1 | TRBV7-9 | NA
TGTGCCAGCAGTTACCCCGGGACTAGATCCTACGAGCAGTACTTC | CASSYPGTRSYEQYF | TRBJ2-7 | TRBD2 | TRBV6-2/TRBV6-3 | NA
TGTGCCACCAGGGGGGCCGGGACAGGGGGATTTGAGCAGTTCTTC | CATRGAGTGGFEQFF | TRBJ2-1 | TRBD1 | TRBV24-1 | NA
TGTGCCAGCAGCCCGCCGGGACAGTACTATGGCTACACCTTC | CASSPPGQYYGYTF | TRBJ1-2 | TRBD1 | TRBV28 | NA
TGCGCCAGCAGCTTTACGAGGGTAGGGTACGAGCAGTACTTC | CASSFTRVGYEQYF | TRBJ2-7 | NA | TRBV5-1 | NA
TGTGCCAGCAGCGTAGGGGCTAGCGGGACGACAGATACGCAGTATTTT | CASSVGASGTTDTQYF | TRBJ2-3 | TRBD2 | TRBV9 | NA
TGTGCCAGTAGTATGCGAGCGGGGCAAGAGACCCAGTACTTC | CASSMRAGQETQYF | TRBJ2-5 | TRBD2 | TRBV19 | NA
TGTGCCATCAGTGAGCCCGGACTAGCGGGCACAGATACGCAGTATTTT | CAISEPGLAGTDTQYF | TRBJ2-3 | TRBD2 | TRBV10-3 | NA
TGTGCCAGCAGCCAAGATGCCAGGAAAGAGACCCAGTACTTC | CASSQDARKETQYF | TRBJ2-5 | NA | TRBV3-1/TRBV3-2 | NA